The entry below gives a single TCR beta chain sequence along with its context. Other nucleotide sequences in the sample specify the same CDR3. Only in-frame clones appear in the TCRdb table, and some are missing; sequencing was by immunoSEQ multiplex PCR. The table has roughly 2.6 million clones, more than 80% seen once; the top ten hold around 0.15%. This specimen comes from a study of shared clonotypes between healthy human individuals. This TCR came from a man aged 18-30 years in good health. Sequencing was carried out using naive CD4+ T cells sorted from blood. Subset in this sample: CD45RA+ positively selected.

CDR3 nucleotide sequence: TGCGCCAGCAGCCAGGGACTAGCGGGGGGCACAGATACGCAGTATTTT. This codes for CASSQGLAGGTDTQYF. This chain uses TRBV4-1 with TRBJ2-3; 14 positions match TRBD2. V shed 3 bases and J 1 base; nucleotides not matched to a gene: 0. The CDR3 is 16 residues long. Germline assignment: CDR1 MGHRA and CDR2 YSYEKL.